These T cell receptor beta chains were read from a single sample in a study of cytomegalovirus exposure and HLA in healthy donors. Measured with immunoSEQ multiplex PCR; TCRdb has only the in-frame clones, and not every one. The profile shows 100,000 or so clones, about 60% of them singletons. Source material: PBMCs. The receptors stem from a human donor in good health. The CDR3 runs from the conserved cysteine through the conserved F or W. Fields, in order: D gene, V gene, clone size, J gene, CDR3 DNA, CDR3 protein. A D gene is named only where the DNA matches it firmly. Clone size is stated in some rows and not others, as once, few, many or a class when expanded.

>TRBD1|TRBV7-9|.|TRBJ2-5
TGTGCCAGCAGCTTGGGACAGGGGGCGACGGAGACCCAGTACTTC
CASSLGQGATETQYF
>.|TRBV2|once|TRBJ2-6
TGTGCCAGCAGGGTGGGCATCCACTCTGGGGCCAACGTCCTGACTTTC
CASRVGIHSGANVLTF
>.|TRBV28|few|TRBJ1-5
TGTGCCAGCAGCCCAGGTGACAGCTCTTATAGCAATCAGCCCCAGCATTTT
CASSPGDSSYSNQPQHF
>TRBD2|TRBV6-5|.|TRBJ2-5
TGTGCCAGCAGACGACTAGCGGGAGTGGAGACCCAGTACTTC
CASRRLAGVETQYF
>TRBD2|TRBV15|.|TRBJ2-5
TGTGCCACCGCGCCCCTGTGGGGGGGTCAACAAGAGACCCAGTACTTC
CATAPLWGGQQETQYF
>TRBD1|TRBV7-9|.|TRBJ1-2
TGTGCCAGCAGCCTCGGGACAGGGGAAAACTATGGCTACACCTTC
CASSLGTGENYGYTF
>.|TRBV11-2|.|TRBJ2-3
TGTGCCAGCAGCTTACTAGTTAGAGGCCCAGATACGCAGTATTTT
CASSLLVRGPDTQYF
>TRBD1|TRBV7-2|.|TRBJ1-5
TGTGCCAGCAGCTTGACAGGGGGAAATCAGCCCCAGCATTTT
CASSLTGGNQPQHF
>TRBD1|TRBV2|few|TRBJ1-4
TGTGCCAGCAGGCCGGGAGGGGGCGATAATGAAAAACTGTTTTTT
CASRPGGGDNEKLFF
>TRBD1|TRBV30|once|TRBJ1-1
TGTGCCTGGACTAGGGTGACAGGGTTGAACACTGAAGCTTTCTTT
CAWTRVTGLNTEAFF
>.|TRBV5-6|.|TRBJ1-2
TGTGCCAGCAGCTCCCCCACAGAGATCGATGGCTACACCTTC
CASSSPTEIDGYTF
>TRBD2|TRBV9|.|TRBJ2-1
TGTGCCAGCAGCGTACGAGCGGGAGTAGGCTACAATGAGCAGTTCTTC
CASSVRAGVGYNEQFF
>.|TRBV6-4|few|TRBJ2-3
TGTGCCAGCAGTCCGGGGGACGCCGACACAGATACGCAGTATTTT
CASSPGDADTDTQYF
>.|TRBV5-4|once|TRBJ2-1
TGTGCCAGCAGCCCCAAGGGTGGGAGCTCCTACAATGAGCAGTTCTTC
CASSPKGGSSYNEQFF
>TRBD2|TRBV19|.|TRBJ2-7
TGTGCCAGTAGACCGACTAGCGGTCCCTACGAGCAGTACTTC
CASRPTSGPYEQYF
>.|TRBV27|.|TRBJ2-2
TGTGCCAGCAGTGCGCGGGCAGAAAACACCGGGGAGCTGTTTTTT
CASSARAENTGELFF
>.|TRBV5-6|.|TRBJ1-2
TGTGCCAGCAGCTTGGCCCAACGGGACATTTACTACACCTTC
CASSLAQRDIYYTF
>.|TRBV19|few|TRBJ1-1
TGTGCCAGTAGTATTGGCACCGCAAACACTGAAGCTTTCTTT
CASSIGTANTEAFF
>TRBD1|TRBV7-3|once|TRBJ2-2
TGTGCCAGCAGTAAGACAGGGGTAGGGACCGGGGAGCTGTTTTTT
CASSKTGVGTGELFF
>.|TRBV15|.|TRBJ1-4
TGTGCCACCAGCAGAGGGGGACGGGGGACTAATGAAAAACTGTTTTTT
CATSRGGRGTNEKLFF
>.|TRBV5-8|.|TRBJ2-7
TGTGCCAGCAGCTTGGAGCGCTCCTACGAGCAGTACTTC
CASSLERSYEQYF
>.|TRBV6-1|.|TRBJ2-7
TGTGCCAGCAGTGAATCCAGGCCCCCCTACGAGCAGTACTTC
CASSESRPPYEQYF
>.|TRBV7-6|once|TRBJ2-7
TGTGCCAGCAGCTTAAGTGCAGACTACGAGCAGTACTTC
CASSLSADYEQYF
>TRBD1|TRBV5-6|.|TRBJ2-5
TGTGCCAGCACCACGGACAGGGGGCCGCGGGAGACCCAGTACTTC
CASTTDRGPRETQYF
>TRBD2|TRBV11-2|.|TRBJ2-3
TGTGCCAGTAGCGGGAGGCGGACAGATACGCAGTATTTT
CASSGRRTDTQYF
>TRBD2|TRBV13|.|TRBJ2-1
TGTGCCAGCAGCCCTAGCGGGAGAATCAATGAGCAGTTCTTC
CASSPSGRINEQFF
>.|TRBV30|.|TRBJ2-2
TGTGCCTGGCCCGGAGGGGTGACCGGGGAGCTGTTTTTT
CAWPGGVTGELFF
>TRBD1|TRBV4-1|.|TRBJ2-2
TGCGCCAGCAGCCTTCCACACCAGGGGGCGGACACCGGGGAGCTGTTTTTT
CASSLPHQGADTGELFF